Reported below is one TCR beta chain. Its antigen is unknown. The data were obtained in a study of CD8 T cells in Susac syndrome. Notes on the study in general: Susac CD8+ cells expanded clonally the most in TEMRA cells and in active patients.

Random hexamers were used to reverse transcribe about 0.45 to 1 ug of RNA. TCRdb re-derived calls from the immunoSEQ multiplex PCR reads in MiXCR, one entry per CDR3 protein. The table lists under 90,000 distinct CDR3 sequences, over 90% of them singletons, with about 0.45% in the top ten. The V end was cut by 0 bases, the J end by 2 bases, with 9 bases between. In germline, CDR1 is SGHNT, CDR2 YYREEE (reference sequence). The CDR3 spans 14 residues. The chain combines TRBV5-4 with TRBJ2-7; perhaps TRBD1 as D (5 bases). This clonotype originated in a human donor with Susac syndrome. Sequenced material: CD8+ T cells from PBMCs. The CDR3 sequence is CASSLARQPYEQYF. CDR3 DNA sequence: TGTGCCAGCAGCTTGGCTCGACAGCCCTACGAGCAGTACTTC. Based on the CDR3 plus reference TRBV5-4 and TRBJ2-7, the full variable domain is ETGVTQSPTHLIKTRGQQVTLRCSSQSGHNTVSWYQQALGQGPQFIFQYYREEENGRGNFPPRFSGLQFPNYSSELNVNALELDDSALYLCASSLARQPYEQYFGPGTRLTVT.